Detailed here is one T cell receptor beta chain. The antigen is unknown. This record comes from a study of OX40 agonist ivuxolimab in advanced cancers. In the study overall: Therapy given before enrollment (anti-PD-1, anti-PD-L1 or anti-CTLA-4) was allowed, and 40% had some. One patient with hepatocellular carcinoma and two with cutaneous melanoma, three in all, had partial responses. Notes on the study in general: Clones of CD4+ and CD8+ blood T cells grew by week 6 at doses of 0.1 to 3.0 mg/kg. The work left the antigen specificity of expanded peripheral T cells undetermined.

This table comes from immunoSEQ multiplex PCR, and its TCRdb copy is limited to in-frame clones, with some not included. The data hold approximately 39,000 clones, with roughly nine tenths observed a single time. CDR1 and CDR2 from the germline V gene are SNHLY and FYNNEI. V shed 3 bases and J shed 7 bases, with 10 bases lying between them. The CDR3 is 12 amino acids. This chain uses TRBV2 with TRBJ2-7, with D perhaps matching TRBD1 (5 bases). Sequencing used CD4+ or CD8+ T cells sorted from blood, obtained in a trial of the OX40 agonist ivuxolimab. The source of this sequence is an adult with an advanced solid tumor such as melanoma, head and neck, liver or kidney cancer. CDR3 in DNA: TGTGCCAGCAGTGACAGGGCGTGGGAGCAGTACTTC. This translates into CASSDRAWEQYF.